A single sample is the source of the 26 T cell receptor beta chains below, sequenced in a study of regulatory T cells in long-lasting Graves disease. Arm-PCR of CDR3 regions and iRepertoire HTBI primers were the basis on which TCR beta libraries were built. TCRdb itself ran the multiplex PCR reads through MiXCR, one entry per CDR3 protein. The sample includes 350,000 to 500,000 distinct CDR3 sequences, less than 20% of them seen just once. Documented time point: newly diagnosed GD, antithyroid drugs for less than 3 months. Construction of the TCR library relied on RNA isolated from PBMCs. These data were also reused for a study on T cells in Graves' hyperthyroidism and ophthalmopathy.

The specimen was peripheral blood mononuclear cells (PBMCs), collected at new diagnosis, from a patient treated with antithyroid drugs. All receptors come from a woman under 30 with Graves disease.

V is TRBV4-1 and J is TRBJ2-5; possibly TRBD1 for D (6 bases). The CDR3 has 17 residues. Germline-derived CDR1 and CDR2 are MGHRA and YSYEKL. V shed 3 bases and J shed 4 bases, with 21 bases lying between them. In DNA form, the CDR3 reads TGCGCCAGCAGCCAGGACGGGGCAGGGGTCTTTGGAGAGACCCAGTACTTC. Its translation: CASSQDGAGVFGETQYF.

This clonotype was detected ten times or more. The chain carries TRBV27 and TRBJ2-1; D not certain. The ends were cut back, 5 bases at V and 4 bases at J, with 9 bases in the middle. Germline CDR1 reads MNHEY; CDR2 reads SMNVEV (reference sequence). The CDR3 is 13 amino acids. CDR3 DNA sequence: TGTGCCAGCAGTCAAAGACCGTACAATGAGCAGTTCTTC. The encoded protein is CASSQRPYNEQFF.

This clonotype was counted ten times or more. V and J are TRBV7-3 and TRBJ2-1, with a tentative D call TRBD2 (5 bases). The germline gives CDR1 SGHTA, CDR2 FQGTGA. With 4 bases removed from V and 10 bases from J, the gap between germline ends came to 17 bases. CDR3 length equals 14 residues. CDR3 nucleotide sequence: TGTGCCAGCAGCTCCCGGGGTAGCCAAGGGGAGCAGTTCTTC. Encoded protein: CASSSRGSQGEQFF.

This clonotype was found many times. This chain uses TRBV7-9 with TRBJ1-1; no firm D call. The length of the CDR3 is 14 residues. The V gene lost 5 bases and the J gene lost 1 base, with 11 bases spanning the gap. In germline, CDR1 is SEHNR, CDR2 FQNEAQ (reference sequence). The CDR3 DNA is TGTGCCAGCAGCCTCCCTGCGGGGAACACTGAAGCTTTCTTT. Its translation is CASSLPAGNTEAFF.

This clonotype occurred a few times. The chain is built from TRBV12-5 and TRBJ2-1; 9 bases map to TRBD2. Germline V lookup: CDR1 LGHNT, CDR2 FRNRAP. The V segment lost 1 base and the J segment 4 bases; nucleotides outside the gene matches: 5. This CDR3 region has 16 residues. CDR3 DNA: TGTGCTAGTGGTTTGGCCATAGCGGGAGAGTACAATGAGCAGTTCTTC. Its protein product is CASGLAIAGEYNEQFF.

This clonotype appeared many times. The chain is built from TRBV11-2 and TRBJ2-3; 7 bases align to TRBD2. Germline trimming cut 4 bases from V and 0 bases from J; bases unmatched to any gene: 4. The CDR3 has 15 amino acids. Germline values: CDR1 SGHAT, CDR2 FQNNGV. The CDR3 sequence: CASSSSGTSTDTQYF. The CDR3 nucleotides read TGTGCCAGCAGCTCCAGCGGGACTAGCACAGATACGCAGTATTTT.

This chain connects TRBV11-2 to TRBJ2-2; the D call may be TRBD1 or TRBD2 (6 bases each). The length of the CDR3 is 15 residues. Between the trimmed V and J ends, which lost 0 bases and 4 bases, there was a span of 9 bases. Per the germline V gene, CDR1 is SGHAT and CDR2 is FQNNGV. CDR3 DNA: TGTGCCAGCAGCTTAGAGGGGGGCGGCACCGGGGAGCTGTTTTTT. It codes for CASSLEGGGTGELFF.

This clonotype was found many times. The V and J genes are TRBV16 and TRBJ1-5; D not resolved. V gave up 2 bases and J gave up 0 bases, with 8 bases separating them. The CDR3 has 15 amino acids. CDR1 and CDR2 (germline): KGHSY, FQNENV. CDR3 loop: CASSQGPLSNQPQHF. The CDR3 nucleotides are TGTGCCAGCAGCCAAGGGCCCCTTAGCAATCAGCCCCAGCATTTT.

The rearrangement uses TRBV19 and TRBJ2-1; no firm D call. The CDR3 runs to 13 residues. V gave up 10 bases and J gave up 0 bases, with 10 bases separating them. Germline assignment: CDR1 LNHDA and CDR2 SQIVND (reference sequence). The CDR3 DNA reads TGTGCCACAATGAGGAACTCCTACAATGAGCAGTTCTTC. Amino acid sequence: CATMRNSYNEQFF.

This clonotype was seen a handful of times. The CDR3 reads CASSARGTQYF. CDR3 coding DNA: TGTGCCAGCAGCGCGCGGGGGACCCAGTACTTC. J is TRBJ2-5 and V is TRBV7-2; D is possibly TRBD2 (6 bases). The CDR3 consists of 11 residues. V was pared by 5 bases and J by 7 bases, with 8 bases between. Germline values: CDR1 SGHTA, CDR2 FQGNSA.

This clonotype was recorded many times. This chain links TRBV12-3 or TRBV12-4 with TRBJ1-6; D gene ambiguous. Deletions cut 2 bases from V and 5 bases from J, with 7 bases between. The CDR3 runs to 14 residues. The CDR3 loop reads CASSLLSNNSPLHF. CDR3 sequence (DNA): TGTGCCAGCAGTTTACTTAGTAATAATTCACCCCTCCACTTT.

This rearrangement joins TRBV27 to TRBJ2-7; 8 bases map to TRBD1. CDR1 and CDR2 (germline): MNHEY, SMNVEV (reference sequence). V lost 5 bases, J lost 2 bases, and 8 bases stayed unmatched. This CDR3 is built from 15 residues. The CDR3 bases are TGTGCCAGCAGTCTCTCAGGGGGCCCCCCCTACGAGCAGTACTTC. This encodes CASSLSGGPPYEQYF.

This clonotype was counted between two and nine times. This chain uses TRBV4-3 with TRBJ2-1; tentative D call: TRBD2 (6 bases). The V gene lost 4 bases and the J gene lost 5 bases, with 12 bases spanning the gap. The CDR3 covers 14 residues. Germline V gene lookup returns CDR1 LGHNA and CDR2 YSLEER. This chain's CDR3 is CASSRGVTNNEQFF. In nucleotides, the CDR3 is TGCGCCAGCAGCCGCGGGGTCACTAACAATGAGCAGTTCTTC.

In its sample, this clonotype was seen many times. The chain has TRBV9 and TRBJ1-4; tentatively, D is TRBD1 (5 bases). Trimming pared 3 bases from V and 7 bases from J, leaving 16 bases between. The CDR3 runs 15 residues. Germline CDR1 and CDR2: SGDLS and YYNGEE. In DNA form, the CDR3 reads TGTGCCAGCAGCGCCGGGGGGACTTGGAGTGAAAAACTGTTTTTT. Translation: CASSAGGTWSEKLFF.

This clonotype was recorded a few times. Written as DNA, the CDR3 is TGTGCCAGCAGCCATCAAACCGGGGATGAGCAGTTCTTC. It encodes CASSHQTGDEQFF. The J gene is TRBJ2-1, the V gene TRBV7-3; a possible D gene is TRBD2 (5 bases). The V end lost 5 bases, the J end lost 8 bases, and 13 bases lay between the germline ends. The CDR3 is 13 residues long. CDR1 SGHTA and CDR2 FQGTGA come from the germline V gene.

Note on this clonotype: A much larger clone differs by one base, so this may be a read error. The CDR3 does not close with the conserved phenylalanine or tryptophan, likely indicating a read error. CDR3 DNA sequence: TGTGCCAGCAGGGGGGGGGACAGGGGATACGAGCAGTACTCC. Amino acid sequence: CASRGGDRGYEQYS. The chain recombines TRBV6-2 or TRBV6-3 with TRBJ2-7; 10 bases line up with TRBD1. Germline lookup yields CDR1 MNHEY and CDR2 SVGEGT. Trimming cost V 6 bases and J 4 bases; bases outside gene matches: 6. CDR3 size: 14 residues.

This clonotype was counted ten times or more. This chain links TRBV28 with TRBJ2-5, with 15 nucleotides matching TRBD2. Unmatched junction bases numbered 1, after V lost 5 bases and J lost 3 bases. CDR1 MDHEN and CDR2 SYDVKM come from the germline V gene. This CDR3 spans 15 amino acids. The CDR3 here is CASSRTSGREETQYF. The CDR3, as DNA: TGTGCCAGCAGTCGGACTAGCGGGAGGGAAGAGACCCAGTACTTC.

This clonotype was detected many times. The gene calls are TRBV6-2 or TRBV6-3 and TRBJ2-7; D ambiguous. V dropped 2 bases and J dropped 0 bases, with 5 bases sitting between them. This CDR3 region has 13 residues. Germline V gene lookup returns CDR1 MNHEY and CDR2 SVGEGT. The CDR3 loop reads CASSYVGSYEQYF. As DNA, the CDR3 is TGTGCCAGCAGTTACGTGGGCTCCTACGAGCAGTACTTC.

The chain is built from TRBV20-1 and TRBJ1-2; D is unclear. V lost 3 bases and J 4 bases, leaving 21 bases between the germline ends. CDR1 is DFQATT, CDR2 SNEGSKA, per germline (reference sequence). The CDR3 sequence is 16 residues long. In nucleotides, the CDR3 is TGCAGTGCTAGGGGAACGAGAGGCCCTAACCTCTATGGCTACACCTTC. This gives the protein CSARGTRGPNLYGYTF.

V usage is TRBV12-3 or TRBV12-4 and J usage is TRBJ1-6; TRBD1 might be the D (5 bases). CDR3 length: 14 amino acids. Trimming took 3 bases from V and 9 from J, leaving 12 bases between them. CDR3 in amino acids: CASSLLGAVSPLHF. DNA for the CDR3: TGTGCCAGCAGTTTGCTAGGGGCGGTTTCACCCCTCCACTTT.

This clonotype was seen repeatedly, ten times or more. This chain connects TRBV28 to TRBJ2-3; tentative D call: TRBD2 (6 bases). This CDR3 comprises 14 residues. Germline CDR1 and CDR2: MDHEN and SYDVKM. Between the trimmed V and J ends, which lost 7 bases and 7 bases, there was a span of 18 bases. In DNA, the CDR3 is TGTGCCAGCACCCGGGACTCCCACATTAATACGCAGTATTTT. This translates into CASTRDSHINTQYF.

This clonotype was counted ten times or more. The chain combines TRBV11-2 with TRBJ2-1; D gene uncertain. There are 14 residues in the CDR3. CDR1 and CDR2 from the germline V gene are SGHAT and FQNNGV. The V end was cut by 5 bases, the J end by 0 bases, with 8 bases between. This CDR3 is CASSRRSSYNEQFF. The DNA of the CDR3 is TGTGCCAGCAGCCGTCGAAGCTCCTACAATGAGCAGTTCTTC.

Ten or more counts support this clonotype. This chain joins TRBV6-5 and TRBJ1-1; D unclear. Germline V CDR1 and CDR2: MNHEY, SVGAGI. CDR3 length: 15 residues. With 2 bases removed from V and 6 bases from J, the gap between germline ends came to 16 bases. CDR3 protein: CASSYDSNLSPEAFF. The CDR3 coding sequence is TGTGCCAGCAGTTACGATAGCAACCTAAGCCCTGAAGCTTTCTTT.

V is TRBV20-1 and J is TRBJ2-7; D possibly corresponds to TRBD2 (5 bases). The length of the CDR3 is 11 residues. V was clipped by 6 bases and J by 3 bases, with 9 bases between them. From germline, CDR1 is DFQATT and CDR2 SNEGSKA (reference sequence). The CDR3 bases are TGCAGTGCGGATCGGGACTACGAGCAGTACTTC. Its protein is CSADRDYEQYF.

This clonotype was detected a few times. V and J are TRBV11-1 and TRBJ2-1, with a possible D match to TRBD1 (6 bases). The CDR3 is made up of 15 amino acids. The V and J ends lost 6 bases and 0 bases respectively, with 12 bases between them. Germline V lookup: CDR1 SGHAT, CDR2 FQDESV (reference sequence). The CDR3 protein is CASRGATRSYNEQFF. The CDR3 bases are TGTGCCAGCAGGGGGGCTACTCGCTCCTACAATGAGCAGTTCTTC.

The chain couples TRBV29-1 to TRBJ1-1; 9 bases align to TRBD1. The J segment lost 4 bases and the V segment lost 8 bases, leaving 11 bases of the junction unmatched. This CDR3 is 14 amino acids long. The germline V gene encodes CDR1 SQVTM and CDR2 ANQGSEA. CDR3 in amino acids: CSPPPGQGSTEAFF. The CDR3 DNA is TGCAGCCCACCTCCAGGACAGGGGAGCACTGAAGCTTTCTTT.